The next 3 T cell receptor beta chains were all read from a single sample in a study of CD8+ T cells in alopecia areata. Once RNA had been extracted, it was reverse transcribed into cDNA to act as the sequencing template. Using immunoSEQ multiplex PCR, the repertoire was profiled, and TCRdb retains in-frame clones only, with some absent. The sample contains a few hundred thousand clones, approximately 38% of which appear only once. As to treatment: oral pan-JAK inhibitor, 5-10 mg twice daily. This material consisted of CD4+ T cells sorted from blood, taken at approximately week 30, from a patient treated with tofacitinib. The receptors were gathered from a human donor with alopecia areata.

Here the CDR3 DNA reads TGTGCCACCAGCAGAGTGAACGGCGCAGGCGGGCAGCCCCAGCATTTT. Amino acids: CATSRVNGAGGQPQHF. The rearrangement joins TRBV15 to TRBJ1-5; unclear D gene. Germline CDR1 reads LNHNV; CDR2 reads YYDKDF (reference sequence). This CDR3 region has 16 residues. V was pared by 1 base and J by 7 bases, with 17 bases between.

This clone was detected a few times. The gene calls are TRBV18 and TRBJ1-1; the D gene is possibly TRBD1 (5 bases). This CDR3 comprises 15 residues. CDR1 and CDR2 from the germline V gene are KGHSH and LQKENI. Deletions cut 3 bases from V and 5 bases from J, with 16 bases between. Here the CDR3 reads CASSPQGAERTEAFF. As DNA, the CDR3 is TGTGCCAGCTCACCTCAGGGCGCCGAACGGACTGAAGCTTTCTTT. Combining the CDR3 with reference TRBV18 and TRBJ1-1 gives the whole variable domain NAGVMQNPRHLVRRRGQEARLRCSPMKGHSHVYWYRQLPEEGLKFMVYLQKENIIDESGMPKERFSAEFPKEGPSILRIQQVVRGDSAAYFCASSPQGAERTEAFFGQGTRLTVV.

The chain joins TRBV6-1 to TRBJ2-7; TRBD2 matches at 9 bases. The CDR3 is made up of 15 amino acids. The V segment lost 4 bases and the J segment 1 base; nucleotides outside the gene matches: 5. The germline CDR1 and CDR2 sequences are MNHNS and SASEGT. CDR3 region: CASSAVAGVSYEQYF. As DNA, the CDR3 is TGTGCCAGCAGTGCAGTAGCGGGAGTGTCCTACGAGCAGTACTTC.